The T cell receptor (beta chain) under discussion was sequenced for a study of blood T cell repertoires in COVID-19. Study background: The origin of the acute and convalescent COVID-19 samples was the United States, Italy and Spain. From T cells, B-cell-depleted T cells, or PBMCs came the material, which was cDNA or gDNA.

V gave up 1 base and J gave up 0 bases, with 19 bases separating them. Germline V gene sequence: CDR1 GTSNPN, CDR2 SVGIG (reference sequence). The CDR3 length is 18 residues. Authors' analysis steps: Reference gene primer amplification yielded estimated nucleated cell counts. Measured with immunoSEQ multiplex PCR; TCRdb has only the in-frame clones, and not every one. D and trimming come from the DNA, and the V and J calls and clone size come from that table. The table includes roughly 230,000 clones, approximately 81% detected once. Sequencing was carried out using peripheral blood. The chain combines TRBV30 with TRBJ2-1; a possible D gene is TRBD2 (7 bases). This clonotype originated in a man aged 40-49 years with acute or convalescent COVID-19. In DNA, the CDR3 is TGTGCCTGGAGTGGTCTATCGGGGGGCCCCTTCTCCTACAATGAGCAGTTCTTC. It codes for CAWSGLSGGPFSYNEQFF.